The clone carrying this T cell receptor gamma chain was seen a few times. Its antigen is unknown. Other DNA sequences in this sample translate to the same CDR3. This CDR3 spans 13 amino acids. Germline CDR1 EGSTGY, CDR2 YDSYTSSV. The V and J ends lost 5 bases and 0 bases, in that order; junction bases with no gene match: 4. Thymocytes were sorted as CD3+ TCRVdelta1+ TCRVdelta2- after alphabeta T cell depletion. Vdelta1+ thymocyte sorts reached between about 96% and 99.6% purity. This record belongs to a study of Vδ1+ human thymocytes. Points from the study as a whole: Unlike peripheral blood Vdelta1+ controls, thymic delta-chain sequences included approximately 20% Vdelta2 and few Vdelta3. Bulk data may be misread because of unexpected Vdelta2 sequences. Thymic TRG and TRD repertoires appeared highly polyclonal, with Gaussian CDR3 length distributions.

RNA was extracted from the cells and then reverse transcribed. Multiplex PCR used pooled V-gene forward primers and a constant-region reverse primer to amplify CDR3s. TCRdb re-called the multiplex PCR reads via CATT. In the table there are over 20,000 gamma-chain clones, approximately 13% of which are singletons. The J gene is TRGJ1 or TRGJ2, the V gene TRGV4. Sequenced input: Vdelta1+ gamma-delta thymocytes from the thymus. Specified subset: FACS-sorted CD3+ TCRalphabeta- TCRVdelta1+ TCRVdelta2- thymocytes. The clonotype originates from a child younger than two who had congenital heart surgery. The CDR3 DNA reads as TGTGCCACCTGGGGATTGAATTATTATAAGAAACTCTTT. Translated, it gives CATWGLNYYKKLF.